Sequencing of this TCR beta chain was carried out in a study of cytomegalovirus exposure and HLA in healthy donors. Study-level findings and limits: Later on, a genetic analysis was performed. It linked a missense variant in DCLRE1C with V- and J-gene trimming of TCR beta. The sole available immune exposure information was CMV serostatus. A prior analysis recorded that most TCR beta V segments were productive about 90% or about 30% of the time.

The CDR3 is made up of 16 amino acids. V was shortened by 2 bases and J by 2 bases, with 13 bases between the two germline ends. Germline-derived CDR1 and CDR2 are SGHRS and YFSETQ. The PCR had 60 Vbeta and 13 Jbeta primers. This table comes from immunoSEQ multiplex PCR, and its TCRdb copy is limited to in-frame clones, with some not included. The sample lists about 140,000 clones, 60% to 85% occurring once. About this clone itself: No antigen is known for it.

This rearrangement joins TRBV5-1 to TRBJ2-2, with D perhaps TRBD1 (5 bases). The source material was PBMCs. The TCR originated in a man between 18 and 29 years old in good health and CMV-seronegative. This CDR3 reads CASSFITGANTGELFF. The CDR3 region has the DNA TGCGCCAGCAGCTTCATAACAGGTGCAAACACCGGGGAGCTGTTTTTT. Together with reference TRBV5-1 and TRBJ2-2, the CDR3 gives the full variable domain: KAGVTQTPRYLIKTRGQQVTLSCSPISGHRSVSWYQQTPGQGLQFLFEYFSETQRNKGNFPGRFSGRQFSNSRSEMNVSTLELGDSALYLCASSFITGANTGELFFGEGSRLTVL.